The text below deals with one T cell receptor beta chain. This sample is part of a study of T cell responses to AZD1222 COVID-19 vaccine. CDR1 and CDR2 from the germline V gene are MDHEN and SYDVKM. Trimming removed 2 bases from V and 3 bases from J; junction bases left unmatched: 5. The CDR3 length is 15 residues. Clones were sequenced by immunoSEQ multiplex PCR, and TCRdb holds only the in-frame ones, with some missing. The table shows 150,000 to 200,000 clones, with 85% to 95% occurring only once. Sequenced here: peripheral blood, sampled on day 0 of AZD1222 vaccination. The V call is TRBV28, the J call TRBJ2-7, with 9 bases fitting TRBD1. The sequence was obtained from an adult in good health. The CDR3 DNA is TGTGCCAGCAGTTTACCCCGGACAGGGGACTACGAGCAGTACTTC. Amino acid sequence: CASSLPRTGDYEQYF.